The entry below gives a single T cell receptor (beta chain) sequence along with its context. PBMCs numbering at least 6 million were isolated per sample. V lost 4 bases and J lost 7, with 18 bases in between. The CDR3 spans 15 residues. Germline lookup yields CDR1 MNHEY and CDR2 SVGEGT. This sample stems from a study of blood T cells in healthy people across ages. A second roughly 6 to 11 cycle PCR used barcoded and J-beta primers. All samples gave at least 2.5 million CDR3-containing paired-end reads. TCRdb reprocessed the 5' RACE reads via MiXCR and lists one record per CDR3 protein. The top ten hold under 30% of the sample, which has 1.8 million or so distinct CDR3 sequences, roughly 43% seen once.

The source material was blood. J is TRBJ2-3 and V is TRBV6-2 or TRBV6-3, with D perhaps matching TRBD2 (5 bases). This TCR came from a human donor in good health. For the CDR3, the DNA is TGTGCCAGCAGTTTCCTAGCACCACTGGAATATACGCAGTATTTT. This translates into CASSFLAPLEYTQYF.